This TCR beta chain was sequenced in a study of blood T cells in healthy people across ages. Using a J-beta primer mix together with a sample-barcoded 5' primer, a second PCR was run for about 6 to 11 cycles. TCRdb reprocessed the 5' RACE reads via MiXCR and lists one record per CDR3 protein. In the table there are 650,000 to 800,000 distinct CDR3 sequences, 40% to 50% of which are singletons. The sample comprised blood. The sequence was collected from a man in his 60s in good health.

In DNA, the CDR3 is TGTGCCAGCAGTCGAGGACGACACACTGAAGCTTTCTTT. Encoded protein: CASSRGRHTEAFF. The chain carries TRBV6-2 or TRBV6-3 and TRBJ1-1; D is ambiguous. The CDR3 has 13 residues. Germline V gives CDR1 MNHEY, CDR2 SVGEGT. The V end lost 5 bases, the J end lost 3 bases, and 10 bases lay between the germline ends.